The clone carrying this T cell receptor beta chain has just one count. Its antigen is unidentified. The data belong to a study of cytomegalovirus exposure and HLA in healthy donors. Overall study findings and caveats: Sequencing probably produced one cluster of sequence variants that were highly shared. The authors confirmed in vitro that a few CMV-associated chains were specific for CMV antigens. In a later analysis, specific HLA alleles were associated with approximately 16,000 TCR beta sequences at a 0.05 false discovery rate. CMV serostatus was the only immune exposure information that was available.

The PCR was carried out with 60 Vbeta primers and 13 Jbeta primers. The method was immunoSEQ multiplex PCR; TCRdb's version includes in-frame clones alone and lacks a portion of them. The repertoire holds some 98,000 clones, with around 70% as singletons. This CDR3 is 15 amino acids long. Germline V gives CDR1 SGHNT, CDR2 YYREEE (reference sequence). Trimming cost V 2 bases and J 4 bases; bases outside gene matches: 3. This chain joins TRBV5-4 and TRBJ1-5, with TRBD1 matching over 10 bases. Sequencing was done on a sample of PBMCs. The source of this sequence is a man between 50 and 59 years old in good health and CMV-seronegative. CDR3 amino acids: CASSLMDRGNQPQHF. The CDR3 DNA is TGTGCCAGCAGCTTAATGGACAGGGGGAATCAGCCCCAGCATTTT.